This T cell receptor beta chain was obtained from a study of blood T cell repertoires in COVID-19. Study context: Specimens from acute and convalescent COVID-19 originated in the United States, Italy and Spain.

TCRdb's table, derived via immunoSEQ multiplex PCR, lists solely in-frame clones and lacks some. The sample shows about 160,000 clones, 80% of them seen only once. Adults between roughly 18 and 90 years of age took part from 20 to 25 US areas. Recovered participants had two consecutive negative NP/OP PCR tests, healthcare professional clearance, or symptom resolution. The V end lost 8 bases, the J end lost 4 bases, and 14 bases lay between the germline ends. Germline CDR1 is GTSNPN and CDR2 is SVGIG (reference sequence). This CDR3 contains 12 residues. The V and J genes are TRBV30 and TRBJ1-2, with a tentative D call TRBD1 (6 bases). Sequences were obtained from PBMCs or T cells enriched from blood (not recorded which). The sequence was collected from a woman aged 60-75 years who had recovered from COVID-19. CDR3 in DNA: TGTGCCCGGATGGGGGGGCCCTATGGCTACACCTTC. This encodes CARMGGPYGYTF.